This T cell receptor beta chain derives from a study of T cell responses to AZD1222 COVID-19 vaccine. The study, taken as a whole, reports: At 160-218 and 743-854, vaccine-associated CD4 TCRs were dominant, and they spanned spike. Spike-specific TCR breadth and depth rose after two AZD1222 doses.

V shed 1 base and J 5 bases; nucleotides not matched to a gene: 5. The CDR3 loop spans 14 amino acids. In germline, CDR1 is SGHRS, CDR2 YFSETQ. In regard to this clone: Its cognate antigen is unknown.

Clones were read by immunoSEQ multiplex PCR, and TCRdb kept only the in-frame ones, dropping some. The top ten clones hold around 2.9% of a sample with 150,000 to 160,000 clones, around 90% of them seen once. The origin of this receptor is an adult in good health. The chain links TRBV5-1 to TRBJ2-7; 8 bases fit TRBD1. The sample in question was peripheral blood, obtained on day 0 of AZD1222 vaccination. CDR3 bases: TGCGCCAGCAGCTTGACAGGGGGTCTCCACGAGCAGTACTTC. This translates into CASSLTGGLHEQYF.